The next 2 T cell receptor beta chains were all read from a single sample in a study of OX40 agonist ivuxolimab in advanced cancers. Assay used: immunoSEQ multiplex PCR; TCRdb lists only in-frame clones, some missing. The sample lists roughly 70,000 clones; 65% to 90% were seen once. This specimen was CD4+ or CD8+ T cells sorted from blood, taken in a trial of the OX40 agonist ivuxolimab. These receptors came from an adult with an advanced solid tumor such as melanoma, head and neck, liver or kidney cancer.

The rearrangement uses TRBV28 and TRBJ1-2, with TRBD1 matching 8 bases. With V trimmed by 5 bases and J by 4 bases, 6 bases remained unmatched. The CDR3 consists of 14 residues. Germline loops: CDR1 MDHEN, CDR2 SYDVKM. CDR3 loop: CASSPHQGAYGYTF. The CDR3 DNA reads TGTGCCAGCAGTCCGCATCAGGGGGCCTATGGCTACACCTTC.

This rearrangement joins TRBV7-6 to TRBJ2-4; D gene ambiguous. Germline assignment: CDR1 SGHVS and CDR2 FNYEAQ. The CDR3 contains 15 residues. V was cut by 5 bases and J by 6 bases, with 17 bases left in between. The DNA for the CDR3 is TGTGCCAGCAGCCCACGTGAAGGGCGGCCAAACATTCAGTACTTC. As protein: CASSPREGRPNIQYF.